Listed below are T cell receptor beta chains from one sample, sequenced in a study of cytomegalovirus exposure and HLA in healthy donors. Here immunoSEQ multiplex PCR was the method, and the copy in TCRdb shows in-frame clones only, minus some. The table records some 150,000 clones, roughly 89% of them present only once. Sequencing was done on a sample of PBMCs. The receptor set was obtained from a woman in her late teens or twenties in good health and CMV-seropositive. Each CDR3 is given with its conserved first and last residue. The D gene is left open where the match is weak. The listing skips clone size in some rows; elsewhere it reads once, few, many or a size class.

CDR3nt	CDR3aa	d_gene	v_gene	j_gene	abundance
TGCAGCGTCGGATACGCGACAGTGAACACTGAAGCTTTCTTT	CSVGYATVNTEAFF	NA	TRBV29-1	TRBJ1-1	NA
TGTGCCAGCAGCTTCGGGACTAGCACTTCCTACGAGCAGTACTTC	CASSFGTSTSYEQYF	TRBD2	TRBV5-4	TRBJ2-7	NA
TGTGCTAGTGGTTTGAGGGTCGTGGGGGGGAACATGAACACTGAAGCTTTCTTT	CASGLRVVGGNMNTEAFF	NA	TRBV12-5	TRBJ1-1	once
TGTGCCAGCAGCGTAGCTCCCGGGTACGAGCAGTACTTC	CASSVAPGYEQYF	NA	TRBV9	TRBJ2-7	NA
TGTGCCAGTAGTAGGGGACTAGCGGCAGAGACCCAGTACTTC	CASSRGLAAETQYF	TRBD2	TRBV19	TRBJ2-5	NA
TGTGCCTCAAACTATGGCTACACCTTC	CASNYGYTF	NA	TRBV6-1	TRBJ1-2	NA
TGCGCCAGCAGCTTGGAGGCGGCGGGGGGTTCCTACGAGCAGTACTTC	CASSLEAAGGSYEQYF	TRBD2	TRBV5-1	TRBJ2-7	NA
TGTGCCAGCAGTGGCACCTGGGGGACTCCGTACACAGATACGCAGTATTTT	CASSGTWGTPYTDTQYF	NA	TRBV25-1	TRBJ2-3	NA
TGCGCCAGCAGCCAAGATGGCAGTGGCTATGGCTACACCTTC	CASSQDGSGYGYTF	NA	TRBV4-3	TRBJ1-2	NA
TGTGCCAGTAGTGTCACAGGGGGCAATCAGCCCCAGCATTTT	CASSVTGGNQPQHF	TRBD1	TRBV19	TRBJ1-5	NA
TGCAGTGCTGTAGACATTCCCATTCAGTACTTC	CSAVDIPIQYF	NA	TRBV20-1	TRBJ2-4	NA
TGCGCCAGCAGCTTAGGTAGCTTGGGCACCGGGGAGCTGTTTTTT	CASSLGSLGTGELFF	NA	TRBV5-1	TRBJ2-2	NA
TGTGCCAGCAGCTTTCCCGGGACAACGAACACCGGGGAGCTGTTTTTT	CASSFPGTTNTGELFF	NA	TRBV7-9	TRBJ2-2	NA
TGTGCCAGCAGTTTGATTAGCCGCTTCGAAGGAAAGACCCAGTACTTC	CASSLISRFEGKTQYF	NA	TRBV28	TRBJ2-5	NA
TGCGCCAGCAGCCTCGACCCAAGCGAGGGTTCACCCCTCCACTTT	CASSLDPSEGSPLHF	NA	TRBV5-1	TRBJ1-6	few
TGTGCCAGCTCATCGGACAGGGGAAACCCTAACTATGGCTACACCTTC	CASSSDRGNPNYGYTF	TRBD1	TRBV18	TRBJ1-2	NA
TGTGCCAGCAGCCCCTCGGGAGAAGAGACCCAGTACTTC	CASSPSGEETQYF	NA	TRBV7-6	TRBJ2-5	NA
TGCGCCAGCAGAGTATACCCTAGCGACTGCGGGGGCCCCGTCTACAATGAGCAGTTCTTC	CASRVYPSDCGGPVYNEQFF	NA	TRBV10-1	TRBJ2-1	many